The 5 T cell receptor beta chains below come from one sample, sequenced in a study of T cell repertoires in cytomegalovirus infection. TCRdb independently ran MiXCR on the reads; one entry per CDR3 protein. Of about 740,000 distinct CDR3 sequences in the sample, approximately 40% are singletons; the top ten hold 2.5% to 3%. The material sequenced was PBMCs. Every receptor here comes from a human donor in good health (CMV status not recorded). Some clones in this sample may be carry-over from other donors' samples.

This clonotype was recorded many times. The V and J genes are TRBV7-8 and TRBJ2-3; D is perhaps TRBD1 or TRBD2 (6 bases each). V was shortened by 2 bases and J by 2 bases, with 11 bases between the two germline ends. CDR1 is SGHVS and CDR2 is FQNEAQ in the germline V gene. This CDR3 is 15 amino acids long. CDR3 sequence: CASSLLTGATDTQYF. CDR3 coding DNA: TGTGCCAGCAGCTTATTGACGGGGGCCACAGATACGCAGTATTTT.

V gene TRBV10-3 combines with J gene TRBJ2-7; D may be TRBD1 (7 bases). V was shortened by 3 bases and J by 0 bases, with 18 bases between the two germline ends. The CDR3 runs 17 residues. Germline CDR1 is ENHRY and CDR2 is SYGVKD. For the CDR3, the DNA is TGTGCCATCAGTGAAGGTGCAGGGGGACTTAGCTCCTACGAGCAGTACTTC. Its translation: CAISEGAGGLSSYEQYF.

This rearrangement joins TRBV2 to TRBJ1-5; D remains ambiguous. CDR1 and CDR2 from the germline V gene are SNHLY and FYNNEI. The CDR3 extends over 17 amino acids. With 1 base removed from V and 2 bases from J, the gap between germline ends came to 15 bases. CDR3 bases: TGTGCCAGCAGTGAAGTAGGTGCCAGGCTGGGCAATCAGCCCCAGCATTTT. Translation gives CASSEVGARLGNQPQHF.

V is TRBV7-9 and J is TRBJ2-1, with TRBD2 matching over 9 bases. The CDR3 loop spans 15 amino acids. Looked up from germline, CDR1 is SEHNR and CDR2 is FQNEAQ (reference sequence). The junction had 8 bases not matched to a gene; V was cut back by 5 bases and J by 6 bases. CDR3 in amino acids: CASSRPAGGPNEQFF. In nucleotides, the CDR3 is TGTGCCAGCAGCCGCCCAGCGGGAGGTCCCAATGAGCAGTTCTTC. Full variable domain (missing parts from reference TRBV7-9 and TRBJ2-1): DTGVSQNPRHKITKRGQNVTFRCDPISEHNRLYWYRQTLGQGPEFLTYFQNEAQLEKSRLLSDRFSAERPKGSFSTLEIQRTEQGDSAMYLCASSRPAGGPNEQFFGPGTRLTVL.

This clonotype is medium-sized in the sample. The V gene is TRBV7-8, the J gene TRBJ2-7; 10 bases align to TRBD1. J was trimmed by 5 bases and V by 5 bases; bases with no gene match: 9. The CDR3 consists of 15 residues. Germline CDR1 SGHVS, CDR2 FQNEAQ. CDR3 in amino acids: CASSGGQGRENEQYF. The CDR3 DNA reads TGTGCCAGCAGCGGGGGACAGGGGAGGGAAAACGAGCAGTACTTC. The variable domain in full, with the rest retrieved from reference TRBV7-8 and TRBJ2-7, is GAGVSQSPRYKVAKRGQDVALRCDPISGHVSLFWYQQALGQGPEFLTYFQNEAQLDKSGLPSDRFFAERPEGSVSTLKIQRTQQEDSAVYLCASSGGQGRENEQYFGPGTRLTVT.